The sequence of this T cell receptor beta chain was determined in a study of T cell responses to AZD1222 COVID-19 vaccine. General observations from the study: Most donors were white British and more were female, and clonal diversity was possibly underestimated.

The protocol was immunoSEQ multiplex PCR, while the TCRdb copy is restricted to in-frame clones and leaves out a portion. Among approximately 150,000 clones listed, roughly 89% were seen once. Of note for this clone: Its antigen is unknown.

The CDR3 loop spans 14 amino acids. Trimming took off 4 bases at V and 3 bases at J, with 11 bases between the two ends. Looked up from germline, CDR1 is ENHRY and CDR2 is SYGVKD. The genes are TRBV10-3 and TRBJ2-3; maybe TRBD1 (7 bases). This clonotype originated in an adult in good health. Source: peripheral blood, taken on day 0 of AZD1222 vaccination. In DNA, the CDR3 is TGTGCCATCAGTGGGGCAGGGGGGACAGATACGCAGTATTTT. It yields the protein CAISGAGGTDTQYF.